A selection of T cell receptor beta chains follows, all from one sample in a study of OX40 agonist ivuxolimab in advanced cancers. Produced via immunoSEQ multiplex PCR; TCRdb's table is partial and in-frame only. Of about 42,000 clones in the sample, around nine tenths were seen once. Sample: CD4+ or CD8+ T cells sorted from blood, taken in a trial of the OX40 agonist ivuxolimab. The receptors come from an adult with an advanced solid tumor such as melanoma, head and neck, liver or kidney cancer. The CDR3 runs from the conserved cysteine through the conserved F or W. Fields, in order: V gene, clone size, CDR3 protein. Part of the rows lack a size; the others show once, few, many or a class for expanded clones.

V gene: TRBV10-3
clone size: .
CDR3 protein: CAISDIGTSVTDTQYF

V gene: TRBV5-1
clone size: .
CDR3 protein: CASSPTGYEQYF

V gene: TRBV27
clone size: .
CDR3 protein: CASSLIWTGLGTEAFF

V gene: TRBV10-3
clone size: .
CDR3 protein: CAISESGRGRGGISYNEQFF

V gene: TRBV18
clone size: .
CDR3 protein: CASSPGLAEMPQYF

V gene: TRBV27
clone size: .
CDR3 protein: CASSLFPGWAQYF

V gene: TRBV5-4
clone size: .
CDR3 protein: CASSPSTGGSYEQYF

V gene: TRBV5-6
clone size: .
CDR3 protein: CASSFYEGLSNQPQHF

V gene: TRBV5-1
clone size: .
CDR3 protein: CATRYQVTNTEAFF

V gene: TRBV4-2
clone size: .
CDR3 protein: CASSQDRGLPSNEQFF

V gene: TRBV15
clone size: .
CDR3 protein: CATSRDLGETQYF

V gene: TRBV10-3
clone size: .
CDR3 protein: CAISAQGFISSYEQYF

V gene: TRBV5-5
clone size: few
CDR3 protein: CASSLGGTANYGYTF

V gene: TRBV18
clone size: .
CDR3 protein: CASSPPKGTVGSGGYTF

V gene: TRBV18
clone size: .
CDR3 protein: CASSLTLPGPQNSGNTIYF

V gene: TRBV14
clone size: .
CDR3 protein: CASSQGLLAGGKETQYF

V gene: TRBV7-2
clone size: once
CDR3 protein: CASSLVRNYGYTF

V gene: TRBV28
clone size: .
CDR3 protein: CASSFIGGRAEAFF

V gene: TRBV2
clone size: .
CDR3 protein: CASRHGTSGHNEQFF

V gene: TRBV5-1
clone size: .
CDR3 protein: CASKTGTGNYEQYF

V gene: TRBV5-1
clone size: few
CDR3 protein: CASSTGHPQKNIQYF

V gene: TRBV19
clone size: .
CDR3 protein: CASSPETAPSTDTQYF

V gene: TRBV27
clone size: .
CDR3 protein: CASSARQGTTNTGELFF

V gene: TRBV19
clone size: .
CDR3 protein: CASSSPGSSTDTQYF

V gene: TRBV5-4
clone size: .
CDR3 protein: CASSFGVRSDNEQFF

V gene: TRBV14
clone size: .
CDR3 protein: CASSQQISGANVLTF

V gene: TRBV11-2
clone size: .
CDR3 protein: CASSFLTGRAGNTIYF

V gene: TRBV7-2
clone size: .
CDR3 protein: CASSLTFPTGRGYEQYF

V gene: TRBV2
clone size: .
CDR3 protein: CASSRQVPYEQYF

V gene: TRBV5-1
clone size: once
CDR3 protein: CASSPTTGSDTQYF

V gene: TRBV27
clone size: .
CDR3 protein: CASSLAGGRLYNSPLHF

V gene: TRBV2
clone size: .
CDR3 protein: CASSGGTNSYNEQFF

V gene: TRBV19
clone size: .
CDR3 protein: CASSSRTGDSYQPQHF

V gene: TRBV5-6
clone size: few
CDR3 protein: CASSLAGGSSYEQYF

V gene: TRBV5-8
clone size: .
CDR3 protein: CASRGFSNQPQHF

V gene: TRBV25-1
clone size: .
CDR3 protein: CASSEYTLAGATGELFF

V gene: TRBV28
clone size: few
CDR3 protein: CASRIRQGQTDTQYF

V gene: TRBV12-5
clone size: .
CDR3 protein: CASGLTVTGAASTEAFF

V gene: TRBV9
clone size: .
CDR3 protein: CASSVGLSSYNEQFF

V gene: TRBV4-2
clone size: .
CDR3 protein: CASGQPPTRFAYEQYF

V gene: TRBV5-6
clone size: .
CDR3 protein: CASSLSSELAKNIQYF

V gene: TRBV27
clone size: .
CDR3 protein: CASSLTGGRYIAFF

V gene: TRBV7-9
clone size: .
CDR3 protein: CASSLYGPAGEQYF

V gene: TRBV7-2
clone size: .
CDR3 protein: CASSSRQGKESGANVLTF

V gene: TRBV18
clone size: .
CDR3 protein: CASSPGTLNTEAFF

V gene: TRBV28
clone size: .
CDR3 protein: CASSLYGRGRTNEKLFF

V gene: TRBV2
clone size: few
CDR3 protein: CASSRDRGTDTQYF

V gene: TRBV5-1
clone size: .
CDR3 protein: CASHLGPNPTDTQYF

V gene: TRBV6-5
clone size: .
CDR3 protein: CASSYSGGGFYEQYF

V gene: TRBV18
clone size: .
CDR3 protein: CASSKDRGNTDTQYF

V gene: TRBV6-4
clone size: .
CDR3 protein: CASSDSNRGGDTQYF

V gene: TRBV27
clone size: .
CDR3 protein: CASSRRPTGGEKLFF

V gene: TRBV5-1
clone size: medium-sized
CDR3 protein: CASSFAGTGELFF